The rows below give T cell receptor beta chains drawn from one sample of a study of post-analysis software for immune sequencing data. TCRdb called the PCR reads again in MiXCR, with one record for every CDR3 protein. The sample includes a few hundred thousand distinct CDR3 sequences, roughly 35% of them seen just once. Material for sequencing was blood. The receptors were sampled from a girl aged 5 to 17 with multiple sclerosis. Both conserved end residues are part of each CDR3. The D gene is left open where the match is weak. Size is omitted from some rows. Given values are once, few, many or a class for expanded clones.

size: .
D: .
J: TRBJ2-7
V: TRBV7-9
CDR3: CASSSEYRSYEQYF
DNA: TGTGCCAGCAGCTCCGAATACAGGTCCTACGAGCAGTACTTC

size: .
D: .
J: TRBJ2-7
V: TRBV21-1
CDR3: CASSKALRAGYEQYF
DNA: TGTGCCAGCAGCAAGGCGTTAAGGGCGGGGTACGAGCAGTACTTC

size: .
D: .
J: TRBJ1-1
V: TRBV10-3
CDR3: CAISPSRNTEAFF
DNA: TGTGCCATCAGTCCGAGCCGGAACACTGAAGCTTTCTTT

size: few
D: TRBD2
J: TRBJ2-3
V: TRBV6-1
CDR3: CASKQRLAGGATQYF
DNA: TGTGCCAGCAAGCAGCGACTAGCGGGGGGGGCGACGCAGTATTTT

size: .
D: .
J: TRBJ2-1
V: TRBV12-3/TRBV12-4
CDR3: CASSLVRANEQFF
DNA: TGTGCCAGCAGTTTAGTCAGGGCGAATGAGCAGTTCTTC

size: .
D: .
J: TRBJ1-2
V: TRBV10-3
CDR3: CAISESGLPGTVDGYTF
DNA: TGTGCCATCAGTGAGTCGGGTCTTCCTGGGACGGTTGATGGCTACACCTTC

size: .
D: .
J: TRBJ1-5
V: TRBV18
CDR3: CASSPLGEVQPQHF
DNA: TGTGCCAGCTCACCACTAGGGGAGGTTCAGCCCCAGCATTTT

size: .
D: .
J: TRBJ2-7
V: TRBV20-1
CDR3: CSAPLPGLDSYEQYF
DNA: TGCAGTGCTCCCCTCCCGGGACTCGACTCCTACGAGCAGTACTTC

size: many
D: .
J: TRBJ2-5
V: TRBV12-3/TRBV12-4
CDR3: CASSFGASETQYF
DNA: TGTGCCAGCAGTTTTGGGGCCTCCGAGACCCAGTACTTC

size: .
D: .
J: TRBJ2-3
V: TRBV6-1
CDR3: CASSEAAADTQYF
DNA: TGTGCCAGCAGTGAAGCGGCGGCGGATACGCAGTATTTT

size: .
D: .
J: TRBJ1-6
V: TRBV5-1
CDR3: CASSLDAGIYNSPLHF
DNA: TGCGCCAGCAGCTTAGACGCTGGGATCTATAATTCACCCCTCCACTTT

size: .
D: .
J: TRBJ1-5
V: TRBV10-3
CDR3: CAISEGGEGQPQHF
DNA: TGTGCCATCAGTGAGGGGGGGGAGGGTCAGCCCCAGCATTTT

size: few
D: TRBD2
J: TRBJ2-7
V: TRBV3-1
CDR3: CASSQGPPGGPYEQYF
DNA: TGTGCCAGCAGCCAAGGACCTCCGGGGGGGCCCTACGAGCAGTACTTC

size: .
D: TRBD1
J: TRBJ2-7
V: TRBV12-5
CDR3: CASGLAGQGVEEQYF
DNA: TGTGCTAGTGGTTTGGCAGGACAGGGGGTTGAGGAGCAGTACTTC

size: .
D: .
J: TRBJ1-1
V: TRBV3-1
CDR3: CASSQEVRTEAFF
DNA: TGTGCCAGCAGCCAAGAAGTCCGGACTGAAGCTTTCTTT

size: many
D: .
J: TRBJ2-7
V: TRBV12-3/TRBV12-4
CDR3: CASSPGTPSYEQYF
DNA: TGTGCCAGCAGTCCCGGGACCCCATCATACGAGCAGTACTTC

size: few
D: .
J: TRBJ2-7
V: TRBV27
CDR3: CASAGTRSYEQYF
DNA: TGTGCCAGCGCCGGGACACGCTCCTACGAGCAGTACTTC

size: .
D: .
J: TRBJ2-3
V: TRBV6-2/TRBV6-3
CDR3: CASLRVGAPDTQYF
DNA: TGTGCCAGCCTCAGGGTTGGGGCCCCAGATACGCAGTATTTT

size: few
D: .
J: TRBJ1-2
V: TRBV5-1
CDR3: CASSDPGTTSSNYGYTF
DNA: TGCGCCAGCAGCGACCCCGGGACAACTAGCTCTAACTATGGCTACACCTTC

size: .
D: .
J: TRBJ2-1
V: TRBV3-1
CDR3: CASSQERGPGDEQFF
DNA: TGTGCCAGCAGCCAAGAACGCGGTCCAGGGGATGAGCAGTTCTTC

size: few
D: TRBD1
J: TRBJ2-5
V: TRBV24-1
CDR3: CATSDLGDSGETQYF
DNA: TGTGCCACCAGTGATTTGGGGGACAGCGGAGAGACCCAGTACTTC

size: few
D: TRBD2
J: TRBJ2-5
V: TRBV28
CDR3: CASSFSGTSGDVGYF
DNA: TGTGCCAGCAGTTTCTCCGGGACTAGCGGGGATGTGGGGTACTTC

size: few
D: TRBD1
J: TRBJ2-7
V: TRBV20-1
CDR3: CSARDWDRQSYEQYF
DNA: TGCAGTGCTAGAGATTGGGACAGGCAATCCTACGAGCAGTACTTC

size: .
D: .
J: TRBJ2-7
V: TRBV27
CDR3: CASSVEQGVSYEQYF
DNA: TGTGCCAGCAGTGTCGAACAGGGCGTCTCCTACGAGCAGTACTTC

size: .
D: .
J: TRBJ2-1
V: TRBV30
CDR3: CAWSVGSTNEQFF
DNA: TGTGCCTGGAGTGTAGGTAGTACCAATGAGCAGTTCTTC

size: .
D: .
J: TRBJ1-2
V: TRBV7-9
CDR3: CASSSTFQINYGYTF
DNA: TGTGCCAGCAGCTCAACCTTCCAGATTAACTATGGCTACACCTTC

size: .
D: .
J: TRBJ2-7
V: TRBV27
CDR3: CASSRGKGEQYF
DNA: TGTGCCAGCAGTCGCGGGAAGGGCGAGCAGTACTTC

size: few
D: .
J: TRBJ2-1
V: TRBV5-1
CDR3: CASTRASFGYNEQFF
DNA: TGCGCCAGCACCCGAGCAAGCTTCGGATACAATGAGCAGTTCTTC

size: few
D: .
J: TRBJ1-2
V: TRBV12-3/TRBV12-4
CDR3: CASSRQTGRGYTF
DNA: TGTGCCAGCAGTCGACAGACAGGACGGGGCTACACCTTC

size: few
D: .
J: TRBJ2-2
V: TRBV6-4
CDR3: CASSGDSNTGELFF
DNA: TGTGCCAGCAGTGGCGACAGCAACACCGGGGAGCTGTTTTTT

size: .
D: .
J: TRBJ1-1
V: TRBV7-3
CDR3: CASSLGMNAEAFF
DNA: TGTGCCAGCAGCTTAGGTATGAACGCTGAAGCTTTCTTT

size: .
D: .
J: TRBJ2-5
V: TRBV21-1
CDR3: CASSKVGDTPRTQYF
DNA: TGTGCCAGCAGCAAAGTCGGGGACACCCCCAGGACCCAGTACTTC

size: .
D: .
J: TRBJ1-1
V: TRBV10-3
CDR3: CAISEGDTEAFF
DNA: TGTGCCATCAGTGAAGGGGACACTGAAGCTTTCTTT

size: .
D: .
J: TRBJ1-1
V: TRBV7-3
CDR3: CASSLNAGTEAFF
DNA: TGTGCCAGCAGCTTAAATGCGGGCACTGAAGCTTTCTTT

size: once
D: .
J: TRBJ1-5
V: TRBV6-6
CDR3: CASSYSRDSNQPQHF
DNA: TGTGCCAGCAGTTACTCCCGGGACAGCAATCAGCCCCAGCATTTT

size: once
D: .
J: TRBJ2-3
V: TRBV12-3/TRBV12-4
CDR3: CASSSRKGTDMQYF
DNA: TGTGCCAGCAGTTCCCGGAAGGGCACAGATATGCAGTATTTT